One sample yielded the 9 T cell receptor beta chains listed below, sequenced in a study of cytomegalovirus exposure and HLA in healthy donors. Produced via immunoSEQ multiplex PCR; TCRdb's table is partial and in-frame only. Among about 120,000 clones listed, approximately 87% were seen once. Source material: PBMCs. The source of these receptors is a woman aged 18 to 35 in good health and CMV-seropositive.

In its sample, this clone was seen once. V gene TRBV6-5 combines with J gene TRBJ1-5; 8 bases fit TRBD1. Germline V CDR1 and CDR2: MNHEY, SVGAGI. V lost 0 bases and J lost 5; bases outside the gene matches: 3. The CDR3 is 15 residues long. CDR3 region: CASSYSMDRDQPQHF. CDR3 coding DNA: TGTGCCAGCAGTTACTCGATGGACAGGGATCAGCCCCAGCATTTT.

The rearrangement uses TRBV27 and TRBJ2-3, with D possibly matching TRBD2 (5 bases). The germline V and J ends were trimmed by 5 bases and 2 bases, with 17 bases remaining between them. Germline-derived CDR1 and CDR2 are MNHEY and SMNVEV (reference sequence). The CDR3 contains 16 residues. CDR3 nucleotides: TGTGCCAGCAGTCCCCTTTCGACTACACCCACAGATACGCAGTATTTT. Protein product: CASSPLSTTPTDTQYF.

The chain links TRBV9 to TRBJ1-2; tentative D call: TRBD1 (6 bases). Trimming removed 0 bases from V and 0 bases from J, with 15 bases in between. CDR3 length: 17 residues. The V gene's germline CDR1 is SGDLS and CDR2 YYNGEE. For the CDR3, the DNA is TGTGCCAGCAGCGTAGGTTCAGGGGCGCTAACTAACTATGGCTACACCTTC. Its translation: CASSVGSGALTNYGYTF.

The chain uses TRBV30 and TRBJ1-4; TRBD1 matches 7 bases. Per the germline V gene, CDR1 is GTSNPN and CDR2 is SVGIG (reference sequence). Trimming at V came to 4 bases and at J to 7 bases, leaving 12 bases not matched to a gene. The CDR3 has 15 residues. The CDR3 coding sequence is TGTGCCTGGACCCACCAGGGGGGACCGGGTGAAAAACTGTTTTTT. It encodes CAWTHQGGPGEKLFF.

This chain links TRBV7-3 with TRBJ1-2; perhaps TRBD1 as D (6 bases). The CDR3 is made up of 15 amino acids. With 2 bases removed from V and 3 bases from J, the gap between germline ends came to 13 bases. Germline V gene sequence: CDR1 SGHTA, CDR2 FQGTGA. CDR3 residues: CASSLRGGVDYGYTF. DNA for the CDR3: TGTGCCAGCAGCTTACGAGGGGGAGTGGACTATGGCTACACCTTC.

The chain recombines TRBV7-9 with TRBJ1-1; D perhaps matches TRBD1 (5 bases). Germline V gene data show CDR1 as SEHNR and CDR2 as FQNEAQ (reference sequence). CDR3 length: 14 residues. V was pared by 6 bases and J by 1 base, with 12 bases between. CDR3 sequence reads: CASRTGTSNTEAFF. DNA of the CDR3: TGTGCCAGCAGAACCGGGACTTCGAACACTGAAGCTTTCTTT.

This clone was seen only once. The rearrangement joins TRBV7-2 to TRBJ2-2; 8 nucleotides agree with TRBD1. The CDR3 is 16 amino acids. V trimming: 5 bases; J trimming: 4 bases; junction bases outside the gene matches: 9. CDR1 SGHTA and CDR2 FQGNSA come from the germline V gene. The CDR3 sequence: CASSSRTGLGTGELFF. Here the CDR3 DNA reads TGTGCCAGCAGCAGTCGGACAGGGCTCGGCACCGGGGAGCTGTTTTTT.

The chain recombines TRBV4-2 with TRBJ1-1, with D hard to call. Per germline, CDR1 LGHNA and CDR2 YNFKEQ. The CDR3 covers 15 residues. V was cut by 4 bases and J by 1 base, with 13 bases left in between. As DNA, the CDR3 is TGTGCCAGCAGCCTCGCCGAGCGTACGAACACTGAAGCTTTCTTT. Protein: CASSLAERTNTEAFF.

The V gene is TRBV11-3, the J gene TRBJ2-7; 7 positions agree with TRBD1. The CDR3 is 15 residues long. Trimming cost V 7 bases and J 4 bases; bases outside gene matches: 13. Per germline, CDR1 SGHNT and CDR2 YENEEA. Here the CDR3 DNA reads TGTGCCAGCACCAACCGGGAAACAGGGGTTTACGAGCAGTACTTC. As protein: CASTNRETGVYEQYF.